This T cell receptor (beta chain) was profiled in a study of response to subunit inactivated influenza vaccine. Notes on the study in general: It was the authors' suggestion that each seasonal influenza vaccination recruits few new T cells.

TCRdb called the RT-PCR reads again in MiXCR, with one record for every CDR3 protein. The table has approximately 700,000 distinct CDR3 sequences, about 15% seen once. There are a few counts of this clonotype. What it binds is not known. Unmatched junction bases numbered 11, after V lost 3 bases and J lost 8 bases. Germline CDR1 is LGHDT and CDR2 is YNNKEL (reference sequence). The CDR3 totals 17 residues. The sequence was obtained from a man between 50 and 59 years old who received an inactivated influenza vaccine. This specimen consisted of PBMCs from blood, obtained roughly 2 weeks before vaccination. The genes are TRBV3-1 and TRBJ2-1; the match to TRBD2 covers 12 bases. CDR3 sequence (DNA): TGTGCCAGCAGCCAGATGGGACTAGCGGGTTTAGAAGATGAGCAGTTCTTC. Translation: CASSQMGLAGLEDEQFF.